These 16 T cell receptor beta chains were sequenced from one sample in a study of T cell responses to AZD1222 COVID-19 vaccine. Sequencing was performed with immunoSEQ multiplex PCR; in TCRdb, only in-frame clones are kept and a portion is missing. The sample gives 68,000 or so clones, around 80% of which show up once; roughly 12% is in the top ten. This material consisted of peripheral blood, taken on day 0 of AZD1222 vaccination. The source of these receptors is an adult in good health.

The CDR3 here is CSVDLTELNTEAFF. The CDR3 coding sequence is TGCAGCGTTGATCTAACAGAGTTGAACACTGAAGCTTTCTTT. This chain uses TRBV29-1 with TRBJ1-1; D gene unclear. Germline V gene lookup returns CDR1 SQVTM and CDR2 ANQGSEA. Trimming took 3 bases from V and 0 from J, leaving 11 bases between them. There are 14 residues in the CDR3.

V is TRBV5-1 and J is TRBJ2-5, with D uncertain. Looked up from germline, CDR1 is SGHRS and CDR2 is YFSETQ. The CDR3 runs to 15 residues. V was shortened by 0 bases and J by 4 bases, with 13 bases between the two germline ends. The CDR3 reads CASSLGALEPETQYF. The CDR3 region has the DNA TGCGCCAGCAGCTTGGGGGCCCTAGAGCCAGAGACCCAGTACTTC.

This chain uses TRBV6-5 with TRBJ1-1; no clear D gene. The CDR3 has 13 residues. Per germline, CDR1 MNHEY and CDR2 SVGAGI. The V and J ends lost 8 bases and 0 bases respectively, with 10 bases between them. CDR3 in amino acids: CASFKPMNTEAFF. The CDR3 DNA reads as TGTGCCAGCTTCAAGCCCATGAACACTGAAGCTTTCTTT.

This rearrangement joins TRBV28 to TRBJ2-5, with TRBD1 matching 8 bases. V trimming: 3 bases; J trimming: 4 bases; junction bases outside the gene matches: 19. The CDR3 length is 19 residues. Germline-derived CDR1 and CDR2 are MDHEN and SYDVKM. The CDR3 sequence: CASSFFPHLRQGKSETQYF. In nucleotides, the CDR3 is TGTGCCAGCAGTTTCTTTCCTCACCTTAGACAGGGGAAATCAGAGACCCAGTACTTC.

This clone was recorded a few times. The genes are TRBV6-2 or TRBV6-3 and TRBJ1-6, with no clear D. CDR3 length: 14 amino acids. Germline V gives CDR1 MNHEY, CDR2 SVGEGT. With 2 bases removed from V and 3 bases from J, the gap between germline ends came to 5 bases. The CDR3: CASSYSNYNSPLHF. CDR3 in DNA: TGTGCCAGCAGTTACAGCAACTATAATTCACCCCTCCACTTT.

The chain recombines TRBV20-1 with TRBJ2-7; no clear D. The CDR3 is 11 residues long. The germline CDR1 and CDR2 sequences are DFQATT and SNEGSKA (reference sequence). The V and J ends lost 6 bases and 9 bases respectively, with 15 bases between them. The CDR3 DNA is TGCAGTGCCCGAACTGGTGTTCTGCAGTACTTC. This encodes CSARTGVLQYF.

Notes on this clone: Distinct nucleotide sequences in the sample also encode this CDR3. The chain is built from TRBV5-1 and TRBJ1-3, with D hard to call. The V end lost 0 bases, the J end lost 3 bases, and 4 bases lay between the germline ends. The CDR3 sequence is 13 residues long. The germline gives CDR1 SGHRS, CDR2 YFSETQ. Here the CDR3 reads CASSLGGGNTIYF. CDR3 coding DNA: TGCGCCAGCAGCTTGGGGGGTGGAAACACCATATATTTT.

CDR3 sequence (DNA): TGTGCCAGTCATTCACAGGGGAGGGTGGACACTGAAGCTTTCTTT. Amino acid sequence: CASHSQGRVDTEAFF. V and J are TRBV19 and TRBJ1-1; 7 bases map to TRBD1. Germline CDR1 and CDR2: LNHDA and SQIVND (reference sequence). J was trimmed by 3 bases and V by 8 bases; bases with no gene match: 12. CDR3 length: 15 amino acids.

The chain is built from TRBV6-5 and TRBJ2-4, with 11 bases fitting TRBD1. CDR3 length: 14 amino acids. Germline V gene lookup returns CDR1 MNHEY and CDR2 SVGAGI. The junction had 5 bases not matched to a gene; V was cut back by 7 bases and J by 6 bases. The CDR3 DNA follows: TGTGCCAGCAATCGGGACAGGGGGGTAAACATTCAGTACTTC. Translation gives CASNRDRGVNIQYF.

The rearrangement joins TRBV5-1 to TRBJ2-1; D may match TRBD1 or TRBD2 (5 bases each). The V end lost 0 bases, the J end lost 2 bases, and 9 bases lay between the germline ends. This CDR3 region has 15 residues. The germline V gene encodes CDR1 SGHRS and CDR2 YFSETQ. The CDR3 DNA reads TGCGCCAGCAGCTTGGATATGGGGGCCTACAATGAGCAGTTCTTC. The encoded protein is CASSLDMGAYNEQFF.

The chain combines TRBV5-1 with TRBJ2-2, with 9 bases aligning to TRBD1. The V and J ends lost 4 bases and 1 base, in that order; junction bases with no gene match: 2. Germline V gene lookup returns CDR1 SGHRS and CDR2 YFSETQ. This CDR3 is 15 amino acids long. The CDR3 loop reads CASSPDRGNTGELFF. The CDR3 region has the DNA TGCGCCAGCAGCCCGGACAGGGGGAACACCGGGGAGCTGTTTTTT.

The chain combines TRBV30 with TRBJ1-1; no firm D call. Deletions cut 0 bases from V and 7 bases from J, with 12 bases between. There are 13 residues in the CDR3. Germline CDR1 reads GTSNPN; CDR2 reads SVGIG (reference sequence). In nucleotides, the CDR3 is TGTGCCTGGAGTGTAGTGTTAGGGATTGAAGCTTTCTTT. Translation gives CAWSVVLGIEAFF.

The genes are TRBV2 and TRBJ1-2; D is unresolved. The CDR3 is 13 amino acids. Germline CDR1 reads SNHLY; CDR2 reads FYNNEI. V shed 3 bases and J shed 8 bases, with 13 bases lying between them. CDR3 amino acids: CASSEGFRGGYTF. For the CDR3, the DNA is TGTGCCAGCAGTGAGGGATTCCGAGGAGGCTACACCTTC.

The V and J genes are TRBV4-3 and TRBJ2-5; D might be TRBD1 (6 bases). From germline, CDR1 is LGHNA and CDR2 YSLEER. This CDR3 has 14 residues. Trimming left V 0 bases short and J 5 bases short, with 10 bases between. This CDR3 reads CASSQDYQGETQYF. Here the CDR3 DNA reads TGCGCCAGCAGCCAAGACTACCAGGGGGAGACCCAGTACTTC.

The chain joins TRBV5-1 to TRBJ1-2, with D tentatively TRBD1 (6 bases). Per the germline V gene, CDR1 is SGHRS and CDR2 is YFSETQ. V lost 1 base to trimming and J lost 4 bases, with 11 bases between them. The CDR3 totals 14 residues. As DNA, the CDR3 is TGCGCCAGCAGCTTGCCAGGGGCGTCCTATGGCTACACCTTC. Translating gives CASSLPGASYGYTF.

The V and J genes are TRBV3-1 (or the pseudogene TRBV3-2) and TRBJ1-3; no reliable D call. CDR3 length: 14 residues. V gave up 1 base and J gave up 1 base, with 5 bases separating them. Germline assignment: CDR1 LGHDT and CDR2 YNNKEL (reference sequence). CDR3 coding DNA: TGTGCCAGCAGCCAAGGAGGGTCTGGAAACACCATATATTTT. Its protein product is CASSQGGSGNTIYF.